Following are 16 T cell receptor beta chains from one sample sequenced in a study of T cell responses to AZD1222 COVID-19 vaccine. Method: immunoSEQ multiplex PCR; TCRdb's copy keeps in-frame clones and lacks some. The sample carries about 90,000 clones, over 75% recorded once. Sequenced material: peripheral blood, taken 28 days after the second AZD1222 dose. The receptors originated from an adult who received the AZD1222 COVID-19 vaccine.

The chain employs TRBV7-9 and TRBJ2-2; D tentatively reads TRBD1 or TRBD2 (6 bases each). V was trimmed by 6 bases and J by 0 bases, leaving 11 bases between them. Germline V gene lookup returns CDR1 SEHNR and CDR2 FQNEAQ (reference sequence). This CDR3 is built from 15 residues. For the CDR3, the DNA is TGTGCCAGCAGTCGAGGGGGGTCGAACACCGGGGAGCTGTTTTTT. This translates into CASSRGGSNTGELFF.

This rearrangement joins TRBV5-1 to TRBJ2-5; possible D gene TRBD2, 5 bases. In germline, CDR1 is SGHRS, CDR2 YFSETQ. This CDR3 is 14 amino acids long. V lost 4 bases to trimming and J lost 1 base, with 11 bases between them. The CDR3, as DNA: TGCGCCAGCAGCATCGGGGAAATCCAAGAGACCCAGTACTTC. The encoded protein is CASSIGEIQETQYF. Drawing the rest from reference TRBV5-1 and TRBJ2-5, the complete variable domain is KAGVTQTPRYLIKTRGQQVTLSCSPISGHRSVSWYQQTPGQGLQFLFEYFSETQRNKGNFPGRFSGRQFSNSRSEMNVSTLELGDSALYLCASSIGEIQETQYFGPGTRLLVL.

This clone has a single count. The gene calls are TRBV30 and TRBJ2-1; 8 bases fit TRBD1. Germline V CDR1 and CDR2: GTSNPN, SVGIG (reference sequence). Germline trimming cut 5 bases from V and 7 bases from J; bases unmatched to any gene: 13. The CDR3 spans 15 residues. The CDR3 sequence is CAWAPDRGAPNEQFF. Written as DNA, the CDR3 is TGTGCCTGGGCGCCCGACAGGGGAGCCCCAAATGAGCAGTTCTTC.

The genes are TRBV6-5 and TRBJ1-1; tentative D call: TRBD1 (5 bases). The length of the CDR3 is 14 residues. Germline V gene data show CDR1 as MNHEY and CDR2 as SVGAGI. V lost 5 bases, J lost 1 base, and 11 bases lay in between. CDR3 DNA sequence: TGTGCCAGCAGTCCGTGGGACTCGAACACTGAAGCTTTCTTT. Protein sequence: CASSPWDSNTEAFF.

The genes are TRBV10-1 and TRBJ2-1, with 8 bases lining up with TRBD2. V lost 3 bases, J lost 2 bases, and 0 bases stayed unmatched. Germline values: CDR1 WNHNN, CDR2 SYGVQD (reference sequence). This CDR3 spans 14 amino acids. CDR3: CASSDGGAYNEQFF. CDR3 nucleotide sequence: TGCGCCAGCAGTGACGGGGGGGCCTACAATGAGCAGTTCTTC.

This chain links TRBV10-2 with TRBJ1-6; TRBD1 matches at 9 bases. Germline CDR1 and CDR2: WSHSY and SAAADI. The CDR3 runs 16 residues. Germline trimming cut 3 bases from V and 4 bases from J; bases unmatched to any gene: 4. The CDR3 coding sequence is TGCGCCAGCAGTGATTCGACAGGGGGATATAATTCACCCCTCCACTTT. Residues: CASSDSTGGYNSPLHF.

This clone showed up just once. The rearrangement joins TRBV19 to TRBJ2-3; no reliable D call. With 7 bases removed from V and 2 bases from J, the gap between germline ends came to 7 bases. The V gene's germline CDR1 is LNHDA and CDR2 SQIVND (reference sequence). The CDR3 sequence is 12 residues long. The CDR3 loop reads CASKTNTDTQYF. In nucleotides, the CDR3 is TGTGCCAGTAAAACCAACACAGATACGCAGTATTTT.

The chain's CDR3 is CAGRDRRYHTEAFF. CDR3 in DNA: TGTGCCGGCCGGGACAGGAGGTATCATACTGAAGCTTTCTTT. The rearrangement joins TRBV7-9 to TRBJ1-1; the match to TRBD1 covers 8 bases. Germline CDR1 and CDR2: SEHNR and FQNEAQ (reference sequence). V was pared by 11 bases and J by 5 bases, with 13 bases of the junction left unmatched. This CDR3 has 14 residues.

This clone showed up just a few times. The chain couples TRBV4-2 to TRBJ2-3, with TRBD2 identical over 16 bases. Germline CDR1 reads LGHNA; CDR2 reads YNFKEQ. V was pared by 3 bases and J by 1 base, with 1 base of the junction left unmatched. The CDR3 runs 17 residues. The CDR3 nucleotides are TGTGCCAGCAGCCACGGGACTAGCGGGGGGGGCACAGATACGCAGTATTTT. This encodes CASSHGTSGGGTDTQYF.

A word on this clone: A junction end diverges from the germline sequence, so it may reflect a read error. This sequence joins TRBV5-6 and TRBJ1-1, with D tentatively TRBD1 (5 bases). CDR1 and CDR2 (germline): SGHDT, YYEEEE. The CDR3 covers 17 residues. The CDR3 nucleotides are TGTGCCAGCAGCTCTCCGCAGGGCCAAGACCTGAACACTGAAACTTTCTTT. It encodes CASSSPQGQDLNTETFF.

The V and J genes are TRBV5-1 and TRBJ2-3, with D unresolved. Trimming took off 4 bases at V and 0 bases at J, with 9 bases between the two ends. Germline V gene data show CDR1 as SGHRS and CDR2 as YFSETQ. CDR3 size: 14 residues. The CDR3 here is CASSLPESTDTQYF. The CDR3 DNA is TGCGCCAGCAGCCTGCCAGAGAGCACAGATACGCAGTATTTT. The full variable domain, in which reference TRBV5-1 and TRBJ2-3 provide the parts outside the CDR3, is KAGVTQTPRYLIKTRGQQVTLSCSPISGHRSVSWYQQTPGQGLQFLFEYFSETQRNKGNFPGRFSGRQFSNSRSEMNVSTLELGDSALYLCASSLPESTDTQYFGPGTRLTVL.

This chain joins TRBV6-2 or TRBV6-3 and TRBJ1-3, with D unclear. The germline V gene encodes CDR1 MNHEY and CDR2 SVGEGT. Trimming left V 5 bases short and J 0 bases short, with 14 bases between. CDR3 size: 16 residues. CDR3 loop: CASSPGAQYSGNTIYF. The DNA of the CDR3 is TGTGCCAGCAGTCCCGGCGCACAATACTCTGGAAACACCATATATTTT.

This clone was detected only once. V and J are TRBV29-1 and TRBJ2-7, with D uncertain. V lost 1 base, J lost 4 bases, and 8 bases lay in between. CDR1 is SQVTM, CDR2 ANQGSEA, per germline. The CDR3 runs to 12 residues. The CDR3 loop reads CSVEGVGYEQYF. For the CDR3, the DNA is TGCAGCGTTGAAGGGGTAGGGTACGAGCAGTACTTC.

The chain links TRBV5-6 to TRBJ2-5; 9 positions agree with TRBD2. This CDR3 has 17 residues. Germline values: CDR1 SGHDT, CDR2 YYEEEE. V was pared by 0 bases and J by 2 bases, with 8 bases of the junction left unmatched. CDR3 protein: CASSLGFSGGEQETQYF. CDR3 nucleotides: TGTGCCAGCAGCTTGGGGTTTAGCGGGGGTGAGCAAGAGACCCAGTACTTC.

V is TRBV11-2 and J is TRBJ1-2, with 7 bases aligning to TRBD1. Germline CDR1 reads SGHAT; CDR2 reads FQNNGV. V shed 4 bases, J shed 8 bases, and the junction held 16 bases outside the gene matches. The CDR3 is 16 residues long. The DNA of the CDR3 is TGTGCCAGCAGCTGGGGAACAGGGGCAAGAGGAGTCGGCTACACCTTC. Translating it yields CASSWGTGARGVGYTF.

This chain connects TRBV6-5 to TRBJ1-4, with D possibly being TRBD1 (6 bases). With 5 bases removed from V and 8 bases from J, the gap between germline ends came to 18 bases. Germline CDR1 and CDR2: MNHEY and SVGAGI. The CDR3 contains 15 residues. This CDR3 is CASSLSGGPGEKLFF. CDR3 coding DNA: TGTGCCAGCAGTCTATCGGGGGGGCCTGGGGAAAAACTGTTTTTT.